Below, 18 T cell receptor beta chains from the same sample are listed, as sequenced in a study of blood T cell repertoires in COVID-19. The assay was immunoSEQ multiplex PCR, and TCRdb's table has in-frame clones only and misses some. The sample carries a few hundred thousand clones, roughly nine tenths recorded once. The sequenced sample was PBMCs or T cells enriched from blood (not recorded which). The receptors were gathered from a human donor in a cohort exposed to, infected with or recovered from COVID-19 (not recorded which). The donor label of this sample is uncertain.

In DNA form, the CDR3 reads TGTGCCAGCAGCTTACCGGGGGATCCGGGGACGCAGTATTTT. Translated: CASSLPGDPGTQYF. The gene calls are TRBV7-2 and TRBJ2-3, with D maybe TRBD2 (6 bases). This CDR3 contains 14 residues. The germline gives CDR1 SGHTA, CDR2 FQGNSA. Trimming shortened V by 2 bases and J by 9 bases, and 15 bases separated the two germline ends. Filled out from reference TRBV7-2 and TRBJ2-3, the complete variable domain reads GAGVSQSPSNKVTEKGKDVELRCDPISGHTALYWYRQSLGQGLEFLIYFQGNSAPDKSGLPSDRFSAERTGGSVSTLTIQRTQQEDSAVYLCASSLPGDPGTQYFGPGTRLTVL.

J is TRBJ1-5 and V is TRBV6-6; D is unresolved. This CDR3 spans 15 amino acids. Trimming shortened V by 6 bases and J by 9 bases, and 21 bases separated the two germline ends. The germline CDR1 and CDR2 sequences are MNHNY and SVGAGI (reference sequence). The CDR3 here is CASSLTRGLSRPQHF. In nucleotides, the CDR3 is TGTGCCAGCAGCCTTACTCGGGGTTTGAGTAGGCCCCAGCATTTT.

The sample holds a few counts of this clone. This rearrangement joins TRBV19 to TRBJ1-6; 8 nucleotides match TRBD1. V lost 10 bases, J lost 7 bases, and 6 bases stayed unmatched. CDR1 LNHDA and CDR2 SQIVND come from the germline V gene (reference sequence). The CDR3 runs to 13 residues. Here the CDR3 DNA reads TGTGCCACCCGGACAGGGCTAAATTCACCCCTCCACTTT. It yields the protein CATRTGLNSPLHF.

CDR3 DNA sequence: TGCGCCAGCAGCTTGGATGGCTTCCGAGGGACCGGGGAGCTGTTTTTT. It is translated as CASSLDGFRGTGELFF. The chain uses TRBV5-1 and TRBJ2-2; perhaps TRBD2 as D (5 bases). The length of the CDR3 is 16 residues. With 0 bases removed from V and 5 bases from J, the gap between germline ends came to 14 bases. Germline values: CDR1 SGHRS, CDR2 YFSETQ. The variable domain in full, completed from reference TRBV5-1 and TRBJ2-2, reads KAGVTQTPRYLIKTRGQQVTLSCSPISGHRSVSWYQQTPGQGLQFLFEYFSETQRNKGNFPGRFSGRQFSNSRSEMNVSTLELGDSALYLCASSLDGFRGTGELFFGEGSRLTVL.

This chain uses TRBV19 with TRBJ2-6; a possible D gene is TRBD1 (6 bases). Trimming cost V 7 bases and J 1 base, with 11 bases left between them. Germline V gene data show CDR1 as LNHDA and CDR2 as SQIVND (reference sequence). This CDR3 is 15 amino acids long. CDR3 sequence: CASTTDRSGANVLTF. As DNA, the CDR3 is TGTGCCAGTACCACTGACAGGTCTGGGGCCAACGTCCTGACTTTC.

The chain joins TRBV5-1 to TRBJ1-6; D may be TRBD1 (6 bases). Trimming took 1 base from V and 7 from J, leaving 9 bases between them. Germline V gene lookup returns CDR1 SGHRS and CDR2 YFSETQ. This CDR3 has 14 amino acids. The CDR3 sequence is CASSLPGDNSPLHF. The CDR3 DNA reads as TGCGCCAGCAGCTTGCCAGGGGACAATTCACCCCTCCACTTT.

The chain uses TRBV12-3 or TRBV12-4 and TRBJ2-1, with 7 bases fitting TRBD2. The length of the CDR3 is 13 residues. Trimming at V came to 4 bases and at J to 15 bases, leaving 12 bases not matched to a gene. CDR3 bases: TGTGCCAGCAGTTCAGGGACTACCCTGATAGCGTTCTTC. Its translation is CASSSGTTLIAFF.

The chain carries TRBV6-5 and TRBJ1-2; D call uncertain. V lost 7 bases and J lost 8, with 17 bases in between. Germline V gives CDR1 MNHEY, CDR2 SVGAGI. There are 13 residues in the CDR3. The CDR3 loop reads CASTSGNGRGYTF. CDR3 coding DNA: TGTGCCAGCACTTCCGGGAACGGGCGAGGCTACACCTTC.

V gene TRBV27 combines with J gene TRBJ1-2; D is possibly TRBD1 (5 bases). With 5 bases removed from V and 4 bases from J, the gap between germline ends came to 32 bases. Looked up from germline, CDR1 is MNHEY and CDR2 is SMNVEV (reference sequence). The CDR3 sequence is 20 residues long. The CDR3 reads CASSPGVGRAFAGPFYGYTF. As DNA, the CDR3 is TGTGCCAGCAGTCCTGGGGTCGGCAGGGCTTTTGCTGGGCCCTTCTATGGCTACACCTTC.

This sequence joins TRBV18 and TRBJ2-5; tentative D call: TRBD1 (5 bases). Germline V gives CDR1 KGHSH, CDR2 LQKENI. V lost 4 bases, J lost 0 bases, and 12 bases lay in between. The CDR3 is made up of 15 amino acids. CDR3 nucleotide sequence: TGTGCCAGCTCACTACAAGGGGAATACCAAGAGACCCAGTACTTC. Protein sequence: CASSLQGEYQETQYF.

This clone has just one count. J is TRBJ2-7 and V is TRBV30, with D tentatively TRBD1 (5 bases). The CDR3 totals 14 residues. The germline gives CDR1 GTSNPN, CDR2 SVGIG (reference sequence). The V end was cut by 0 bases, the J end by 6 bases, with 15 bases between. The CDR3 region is CAWSVAGSPGEQYF. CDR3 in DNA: TGTGCCTGGAGTGTAGCAGGGTCCCCCGGCGAGCAGTACTTC.

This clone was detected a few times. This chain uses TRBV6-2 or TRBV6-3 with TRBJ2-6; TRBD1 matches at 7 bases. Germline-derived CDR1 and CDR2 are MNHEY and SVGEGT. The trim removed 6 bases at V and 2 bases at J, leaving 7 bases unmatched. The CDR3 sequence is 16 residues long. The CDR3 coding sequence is TGTGCCAGCAGCCGCGACAGGGTACCTGGGGCCAACGTCCTGACTTTC. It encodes CASSRDRVPGANVLTF.

CDR3 sequence (DNA): TGCGCCAGCAGCCGAGGGAGACAGGGGGCAGGGGAGACCCAGTACTTC. It codes for CASSRGRQGAGETQYF. The V and J genes are TRBV4-3 and TRBJ2-5; 10 nucleotides match TRBD1. The CDR3 runs to 16 residues. Germline V gene data show CDR1 as LGHNA and CDR2 as YSLEER. Losses at the gene ends were 4 bases for V and 5 bases for J; bases not matched to a gene: 10.

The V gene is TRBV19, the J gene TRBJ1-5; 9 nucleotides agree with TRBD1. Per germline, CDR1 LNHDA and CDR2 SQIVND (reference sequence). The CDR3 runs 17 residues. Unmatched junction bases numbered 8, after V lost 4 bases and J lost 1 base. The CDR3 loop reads CASSKTRDRVSNQPQHF. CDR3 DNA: TGTGCCAGTAGTAAGACCCGGGACAGGGTGAGCAATCAGCCCCAGCATTTT.

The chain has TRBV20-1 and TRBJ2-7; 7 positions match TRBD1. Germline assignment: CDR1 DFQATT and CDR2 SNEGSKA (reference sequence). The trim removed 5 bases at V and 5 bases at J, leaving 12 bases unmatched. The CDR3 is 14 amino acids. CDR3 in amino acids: CSACGTELRDEQYF. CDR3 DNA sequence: TGCAGTGCTTGTGGGACAGAACTTCGGGACGAGCAGTACTTC.

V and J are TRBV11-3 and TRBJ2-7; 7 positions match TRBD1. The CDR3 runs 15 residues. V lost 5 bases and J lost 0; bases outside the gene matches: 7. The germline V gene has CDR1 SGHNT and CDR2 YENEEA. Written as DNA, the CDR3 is TGTGCCAGCAGCCCCCGGCAGGGGGACTCCTACGAGCAGTACTTC. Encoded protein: CASSPRQGDSYEQYF.

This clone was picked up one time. The CDR3 sequence is CASSFGAGQTQYF. CDR3 nucleotide sequence: TGCGCCAGCAGCTTCGGAGCAGGGCAGACCCAGTACTTC. The chain links TRBV5-1 to TRBJ2-5; perhaps TRBD1 as D (5 bases). Germline V gene sequence: CDR1 SGHRS, CDR2 YFSETQ. CDR3 size: 13 residues. V dropped 2 bases and J dropped 6 bases, with 11 bases sitting between them.

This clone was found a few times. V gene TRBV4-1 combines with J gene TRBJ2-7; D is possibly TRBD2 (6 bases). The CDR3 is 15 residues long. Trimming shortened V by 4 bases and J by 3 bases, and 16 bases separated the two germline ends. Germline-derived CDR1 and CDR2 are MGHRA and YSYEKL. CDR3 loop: CASSLVSGVNYEQYF. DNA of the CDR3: TGCGCCAGCAGCCTCGTCTCGGGGGTAAACTACGAGCAGTACTTC.